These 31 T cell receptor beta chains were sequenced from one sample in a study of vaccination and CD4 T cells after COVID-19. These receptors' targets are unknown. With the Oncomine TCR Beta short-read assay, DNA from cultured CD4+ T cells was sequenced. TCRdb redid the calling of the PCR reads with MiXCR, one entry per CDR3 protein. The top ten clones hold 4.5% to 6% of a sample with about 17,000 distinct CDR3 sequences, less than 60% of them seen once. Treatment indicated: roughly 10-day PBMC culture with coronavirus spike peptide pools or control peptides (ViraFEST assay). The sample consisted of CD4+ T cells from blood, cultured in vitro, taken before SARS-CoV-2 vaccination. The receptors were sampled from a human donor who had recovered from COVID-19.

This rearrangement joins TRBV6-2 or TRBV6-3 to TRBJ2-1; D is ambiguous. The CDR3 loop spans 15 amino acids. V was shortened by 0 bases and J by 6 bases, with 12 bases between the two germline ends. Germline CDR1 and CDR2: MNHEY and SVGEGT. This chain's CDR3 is CASSYSKDPFNEQFF. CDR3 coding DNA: TGTGCCAGCAGTTACTCGAAGGACCCCTTCAATGAGCAGTTCTTC.

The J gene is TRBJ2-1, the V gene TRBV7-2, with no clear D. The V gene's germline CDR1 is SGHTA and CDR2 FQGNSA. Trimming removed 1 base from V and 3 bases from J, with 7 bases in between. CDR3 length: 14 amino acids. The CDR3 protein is CASSLESSYNEQFF. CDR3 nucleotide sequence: TGTGCCAGCAGCTTAGAGAGTAGCTACAATGAGCAGTTCTTC.

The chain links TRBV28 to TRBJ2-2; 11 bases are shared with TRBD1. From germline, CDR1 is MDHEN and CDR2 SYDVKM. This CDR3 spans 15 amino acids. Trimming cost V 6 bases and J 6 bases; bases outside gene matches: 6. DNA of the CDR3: TGTGCCAGCAGCTCCGGGACAGGGGGACCCGGGGAGCTGTTTTTT. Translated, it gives CASSSGTGGPGELFF.

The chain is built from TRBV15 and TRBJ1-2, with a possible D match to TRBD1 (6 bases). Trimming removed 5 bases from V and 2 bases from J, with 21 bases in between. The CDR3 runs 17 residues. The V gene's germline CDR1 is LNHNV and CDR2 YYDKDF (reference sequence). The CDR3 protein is CATSRGGANSLNYGYTF. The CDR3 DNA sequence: TGTGCCACCAGCCGCGGGGGGGCAAACTCCTTAAACTATGGCTACACCTTC.

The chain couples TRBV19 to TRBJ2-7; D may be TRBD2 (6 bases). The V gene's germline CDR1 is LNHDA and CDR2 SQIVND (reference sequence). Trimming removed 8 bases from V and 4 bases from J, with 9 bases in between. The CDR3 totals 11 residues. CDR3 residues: CASGGEYEQYF. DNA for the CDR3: TGTGCCAGTGGCGGGGAGTACGAGCAGTACTTC.

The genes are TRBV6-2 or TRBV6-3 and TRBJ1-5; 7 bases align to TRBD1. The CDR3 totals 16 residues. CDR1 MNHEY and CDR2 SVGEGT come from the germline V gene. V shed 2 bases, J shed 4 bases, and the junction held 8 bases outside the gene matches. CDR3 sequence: CASSYLPGGRNQPQHF. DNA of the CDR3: TGTGCCAGCAGTTACCTGCCAGGGGGAAGAAATCAGCCCCAGCATTTT.

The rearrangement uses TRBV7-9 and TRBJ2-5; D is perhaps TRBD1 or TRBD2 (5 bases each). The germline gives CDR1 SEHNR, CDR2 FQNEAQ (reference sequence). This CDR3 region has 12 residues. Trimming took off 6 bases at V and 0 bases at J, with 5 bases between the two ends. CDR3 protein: CASRGHQETQYF. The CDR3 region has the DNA TGTGCCAGCAGGGGACACCAAGAGACCCAGTACTTC. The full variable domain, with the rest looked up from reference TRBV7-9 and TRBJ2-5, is DTGVSQNPRHKITKRGQNVTFRCDPISEHNRLYWYRQTLGQGPEFLTYFQNEAQLEKSRLLSDRFSAERPKGSFSTLEIQRTEQGDSAMYLCASRGHQETQYFGPGTRLLVL.

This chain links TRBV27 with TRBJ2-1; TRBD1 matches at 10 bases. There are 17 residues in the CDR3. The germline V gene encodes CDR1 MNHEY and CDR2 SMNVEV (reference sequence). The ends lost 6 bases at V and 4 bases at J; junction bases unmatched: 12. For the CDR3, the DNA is TGTGCCAGCAGGACAGGGAAACCGGGACAGGGGTACAATGAGCAGTTCTTC. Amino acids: CASRTGKPGQGYNEQFF.

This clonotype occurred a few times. This CDR3 is CASRLGQGIYGYTF. CDR3 coding DNA: TGTGCCAGCAGGCTTGGACAGGGTATCTATGGCTACACCTTC. The rearrangement uses TRBV6-2 or TRBV6-3 and TRBJ1-2, with TRBD1 identical over 8 bases. With V trimmed by 6 bases and J by 4 bases, 7 bases remained unmatched. CDR1 and CDR2 from the germline V gene are MNHEY and SVGEGT. CDR3 length: 14 residues.

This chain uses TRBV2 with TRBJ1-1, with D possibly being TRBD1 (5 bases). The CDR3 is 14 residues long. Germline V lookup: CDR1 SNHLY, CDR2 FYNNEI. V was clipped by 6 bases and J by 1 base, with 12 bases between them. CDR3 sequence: CASRDRTKNTEAFF. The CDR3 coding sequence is TGTGCCAGCAGGGATAGGACAAAGAACACTGAAGCTTTCTTT.

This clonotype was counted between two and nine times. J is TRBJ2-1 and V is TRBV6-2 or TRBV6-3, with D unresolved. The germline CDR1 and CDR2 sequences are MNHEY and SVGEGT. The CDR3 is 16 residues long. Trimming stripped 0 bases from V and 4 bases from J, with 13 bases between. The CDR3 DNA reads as TGTGCCAGCAGTTACTCGGGTCAGCACATATACAATGAGCAGTTCTTC. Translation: CASSYSGQHIYNEQFF.

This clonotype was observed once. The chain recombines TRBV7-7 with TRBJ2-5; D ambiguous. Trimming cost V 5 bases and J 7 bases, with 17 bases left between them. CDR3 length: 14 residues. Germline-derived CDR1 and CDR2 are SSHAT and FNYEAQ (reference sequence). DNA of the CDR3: TGTGCCAGCAGCCCCCTAGACTCGGCAGGGACCCAGTACTTC. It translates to CASSPLDSAGTQYF.

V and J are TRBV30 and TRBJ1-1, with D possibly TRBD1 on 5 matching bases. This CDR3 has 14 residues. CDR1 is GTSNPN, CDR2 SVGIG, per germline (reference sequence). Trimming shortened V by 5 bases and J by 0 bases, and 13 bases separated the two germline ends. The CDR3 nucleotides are TGTGCCTGGGTAAAAGAGACAGTGAACACTGAAGCTTTCTTT. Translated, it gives CAWVKETVNTEAFF.

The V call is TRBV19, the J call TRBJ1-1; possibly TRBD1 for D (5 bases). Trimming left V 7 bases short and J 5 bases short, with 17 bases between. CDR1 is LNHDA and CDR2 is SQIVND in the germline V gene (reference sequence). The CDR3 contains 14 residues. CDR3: CASTRNNRGTEAFF. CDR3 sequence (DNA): TGTGCCAGTACCCGCAATAACCGGGGGACTGAAGCTTTCTTT.

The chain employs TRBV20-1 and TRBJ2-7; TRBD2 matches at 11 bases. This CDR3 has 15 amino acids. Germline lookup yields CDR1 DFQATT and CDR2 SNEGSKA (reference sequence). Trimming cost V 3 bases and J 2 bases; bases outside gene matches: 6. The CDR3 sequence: CSASTLAGGPYEQYF. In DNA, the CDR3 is TGCAGTGCTAGTACCCTAGCGGGAGGCCCCTACGAGCAGTACTTC.

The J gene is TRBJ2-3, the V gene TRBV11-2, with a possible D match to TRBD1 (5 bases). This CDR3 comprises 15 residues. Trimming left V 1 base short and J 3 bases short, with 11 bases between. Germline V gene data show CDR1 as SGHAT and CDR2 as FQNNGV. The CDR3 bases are TGTGCCAGCAGCTTAGGGGCAGGGCGGACAGATACGCAGTATTTT. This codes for CASSLGAGRTDTQYF.

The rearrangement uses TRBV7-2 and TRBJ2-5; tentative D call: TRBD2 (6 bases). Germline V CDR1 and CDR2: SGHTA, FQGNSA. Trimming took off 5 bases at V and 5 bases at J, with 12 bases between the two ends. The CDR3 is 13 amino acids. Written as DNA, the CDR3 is TGTGCCAGCAGCCCCCCGGGAGAGGAGACCCAGTACTTC. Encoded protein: CASSPPGEETQYF.

The chain's CDR3 is CASSSARGEETQYF. CDR3 sequence (DNA): TGTGCCAGCAGCTCAGCACGGGGTGAAGAGACCCAGTACTTC. The V and J genes are TRBV11-2 and TRBJ2-5, with D perhaps TRBD2 (5 bases). The germline CDR1 and CDR2 sequences are SGHAT and FQNNGV. Trimming cost V 4 bases and J 3 bases, with 12 bases left between them. The CDR3 covers 14 residues. Variable domain in full (rest from reference TRBV11-2 and TRBJ2-5): EAGVAQSPRYKIIEKRQSVAFWCNPISGHATLYWYQQILGQGPKLLIQFQNNGVVDDSQLPKDRFSAERLKGVDSTLKIQPAKLEDSAVYLCASSSARGEETQYFGPGTRLLVL.

The CDR3 is CASRRGPEAFF. The CDR3 DNA reads as TGTGCCAGCAGAAGAGGACCGGAAGCTTTCTTT. This sequence joins TRBV6-1 and TRBJ1-1; D is unresolved. Germline CDR1 MNHNS, CDR2 SASEGT. V lost 6 bases and J lost 8, with 10 bases in between. The CDR3 sequence is 11 residues long.

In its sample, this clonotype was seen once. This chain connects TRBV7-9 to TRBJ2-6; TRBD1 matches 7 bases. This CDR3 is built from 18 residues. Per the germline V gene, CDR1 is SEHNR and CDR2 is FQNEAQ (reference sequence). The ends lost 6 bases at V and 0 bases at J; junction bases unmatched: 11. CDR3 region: CASSLRDRGYSGANVLTF. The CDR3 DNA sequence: TGTGCCAGCAGTTTACGGGACAGAGGATACTCTGGGGCCAACGTCCTGACTTTC. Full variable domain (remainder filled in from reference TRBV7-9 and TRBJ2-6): DTGVSQNPRHKITKRGQNVTFRCDPISEHNRLYWYRQTLGQGPEFLTYFQNEAQLEKSRLLSDRFSAERPKGSFSTLEIQRTEQGDSAMYLCASSLRDRGYSGANVLTFGAGSRLTVL.

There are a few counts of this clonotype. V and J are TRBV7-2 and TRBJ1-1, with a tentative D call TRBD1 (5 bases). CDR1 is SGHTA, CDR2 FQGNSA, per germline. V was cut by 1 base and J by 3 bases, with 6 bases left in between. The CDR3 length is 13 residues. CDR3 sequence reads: CASSLGGDTEAFF. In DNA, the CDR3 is TGTGCCAGCAGCTTAGGAGGGGACACTGAAGCTTTCTTT.

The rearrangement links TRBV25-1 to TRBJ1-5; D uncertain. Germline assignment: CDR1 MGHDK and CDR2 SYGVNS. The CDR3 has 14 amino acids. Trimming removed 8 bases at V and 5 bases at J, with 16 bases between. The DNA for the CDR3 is TGTGCCAGCGCTCCCTCGACCCTGGATCAGCCCCAGCATTTT. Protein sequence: CASAPSTLDQPQHF.

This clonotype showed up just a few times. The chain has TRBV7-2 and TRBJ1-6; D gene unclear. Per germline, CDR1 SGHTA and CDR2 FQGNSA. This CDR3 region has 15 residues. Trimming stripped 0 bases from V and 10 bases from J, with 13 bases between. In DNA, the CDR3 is TGTGCCAGCAGCTTAGCCCGCAGAAGAGAGTCACCCCTCCACTTT. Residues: CASSLARRRESPLHF.

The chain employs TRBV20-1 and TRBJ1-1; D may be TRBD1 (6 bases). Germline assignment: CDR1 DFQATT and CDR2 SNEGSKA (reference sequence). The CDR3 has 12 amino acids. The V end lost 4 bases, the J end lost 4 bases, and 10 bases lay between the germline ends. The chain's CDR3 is CSAIRGGTEAFF. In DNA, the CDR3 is TGCAGTGCTATCAGGGGAGGCACTGAAGCTTTCTTT.

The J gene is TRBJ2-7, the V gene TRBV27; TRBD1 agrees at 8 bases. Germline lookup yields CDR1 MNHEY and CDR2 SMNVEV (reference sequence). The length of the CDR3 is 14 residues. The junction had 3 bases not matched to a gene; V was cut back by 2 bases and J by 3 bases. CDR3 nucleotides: TGTGCCAGCAGTTTAGGGACAGGATTCTACGAGCAGTACTTC. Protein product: CASSLGTGFYEQYF.

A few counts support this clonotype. CDR3 nucleotides: TGTGCCAGCAGTACGACAGTGAACACCGGGGAGCTGTTTTTT. Translation gives CASSTTVNTGELFF. The rearrangement joins TRBV27 to TRBJ2-2, with D possibly matching TRBD1 (5 bases). The germline CDR1 and CDR2 sequences are MNHEY and SMNVEV (reference sequence). CDR3 length equals 14 residues. Trimming took 5 bases from V and 1 from J, leaving 8 bases between them.

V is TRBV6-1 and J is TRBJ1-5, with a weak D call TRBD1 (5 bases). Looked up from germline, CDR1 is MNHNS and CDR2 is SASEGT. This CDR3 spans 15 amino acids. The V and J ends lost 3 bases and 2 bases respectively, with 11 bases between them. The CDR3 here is CASSDQGGGNQPQHF. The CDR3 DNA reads TGTGCCAGCAGTGATCAGGGAGGGGGCAATCAGCCCCAGCATTTT.

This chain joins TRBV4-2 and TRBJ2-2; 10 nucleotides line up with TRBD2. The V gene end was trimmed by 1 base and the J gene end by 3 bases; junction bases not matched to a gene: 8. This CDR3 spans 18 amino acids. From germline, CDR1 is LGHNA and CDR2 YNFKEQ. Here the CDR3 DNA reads TGTGCCAGCAGCCAAGTTGGAGCGGGAGGGCCCGACACCGGGGAGCTGTTTTTT. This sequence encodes CASSQVGAGGPDTGELFF.

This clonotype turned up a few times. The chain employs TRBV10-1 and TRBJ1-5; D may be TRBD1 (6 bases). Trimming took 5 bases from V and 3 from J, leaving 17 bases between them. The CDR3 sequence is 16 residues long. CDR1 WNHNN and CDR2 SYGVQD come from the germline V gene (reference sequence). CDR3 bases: TGCGCCAGCAGTCCACAGGGTCGCAGGGACAATCAGCCCCAGCATTTT. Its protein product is CASSPQGRRDNQPQHF.

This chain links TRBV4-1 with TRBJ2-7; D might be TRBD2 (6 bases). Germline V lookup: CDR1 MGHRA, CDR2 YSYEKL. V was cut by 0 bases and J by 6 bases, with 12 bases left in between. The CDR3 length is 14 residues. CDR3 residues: CASSQEVWGGEQYF. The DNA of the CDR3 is TGCGCCAGCAGCCAAGAGGTCTGGGGAGGCGAGCAGTACTTC.

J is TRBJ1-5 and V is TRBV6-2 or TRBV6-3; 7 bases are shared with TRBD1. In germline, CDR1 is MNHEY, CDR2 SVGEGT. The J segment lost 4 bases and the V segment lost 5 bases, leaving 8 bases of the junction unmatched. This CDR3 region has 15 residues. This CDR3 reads CASSAQQGWNQPQHF. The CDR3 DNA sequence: TGTGCCAGCAGTGCCCAACAGGGGTGGAATCAGCCCCAGCATTTT.